The T cell receptor (beta chain) under discussion was sequenced for a study of PD-1 and CTLA-4 blockade in melanoma. Trimming stripped 5 bases from V and 0 bases from J, with 7 bases between. The germline gives CDR1 MNHEY, CDR2 SMNVEV (reference sequence). This CDR3 contains 13 residues. Generated by immunoSEQ multiplex PCR, the TCRdb table keeps only in-frame clones and is missing some. The sample lists roughly 30,000 clones; 88% were seen once. The rearrangement joins TRBV27 to TRBJ1-1; D is unclear. This sample comprised CD8+ T cells from peripheral blood, obtained from a patient given anti-PD-1 treatment. This TCR derives from a human donor with melanoma. Here the CDR3 DNA reads TGTGCCAGCAGTGAGGGTGTGAACACTGAAGCTTTCTTT. Translated: CASSEGVNTEAFF.